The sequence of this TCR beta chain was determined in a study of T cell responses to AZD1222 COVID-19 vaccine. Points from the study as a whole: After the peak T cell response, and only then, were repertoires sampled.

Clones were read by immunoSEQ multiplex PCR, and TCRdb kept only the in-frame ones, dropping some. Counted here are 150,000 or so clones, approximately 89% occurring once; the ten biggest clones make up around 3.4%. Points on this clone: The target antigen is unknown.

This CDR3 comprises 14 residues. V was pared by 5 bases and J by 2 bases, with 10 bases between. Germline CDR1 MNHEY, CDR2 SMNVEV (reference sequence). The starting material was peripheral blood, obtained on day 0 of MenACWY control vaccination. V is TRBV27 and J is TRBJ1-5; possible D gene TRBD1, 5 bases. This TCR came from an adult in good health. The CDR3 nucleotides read TGTGCCAGCAGTACCGGGACCCGCAATCAGCCCCAGCATTTT. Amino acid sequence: CASSTGTRNQPQHF.